The clone carrying this TCR beta chain was found many times. Its target is not known. Trimming at V came to 5 bases and at J to 5 bases, leaving 9 bases not matched to a gene. Germline CDR1 reads MNHEY; CDR2 reads SMNVEV (reference sequence). The length of the CDR3 is 16 residues. This sample was included in a study of T-cell reconstitution after alpha-beta-depleted transplantation in children. Study-wide findings and caveats: Alpha-beta T cells present about two months after transplant were reported to originate from several hundred expanded graft clones. At the one-year point after transplant, T-cell counts and TCRbeta diversity were found to come mostly from T cells that had been newly produced. Where some patients showed high TCRbeta diversity at day 60, it came from recipient T cells and thymic progenitors that had survived.

Unique molecular identifiers were incorporated when the TCRbeta library was constructed. TCRdb passed the PCR reads through MiXCR, listing each CDR3 protein once. The sample has 100,000 to 130,000 distinct CDR3 sequences, approximately 6.4% seen once. Source: PBMCs, mostly from graft donor cells, taken 360 days after TCRalphabeta/CD19-depleted stem cell transplant. This clonotype originated in a male patient aged 2-10 years who had a stem cell transplant for acute lymphoblastic leukemia, so the T cells may come from the graft donor. The chain has TRBV27 and TRBJ2-5, with 12 bases that match TRBD1. CDR3 sequence: CASSPGTGGLSETQYF. CDR3 nucleotides: TGTGCCAGCAGTCCAGGGACAGGGGGCCTTAGCGAGACCCAGTACTTC.